Listed here is a single TCR beta chain. Its specificity is unknown. This entry belongs to a study of cytomegalovirus exposure and HLA in healthy donors. The CDR3 contains 17 residues. In germline, CDR1 is MNHEY, CDR2 SMNVEV (reference sequence). The J segment lost 0 bases and the V segment lost 1 base, leaving 5 bases of the junction unmatched. Amplification used 60 Vbeta primers and 13 Jbeta primers. TCRdb's copy holds only in-frame clones and misses some; the assay was immunoSEQ multiplex PCR. The sample contains roughly 98,000 clones, over 65% of which appear only once. Study findings and constraints: Analyses of presence and absence presupposed an approximately uniform sequencing depth across donors.

The sequencing sample was made of PBMCs. The V and J genes are TRBV27 and TRBJ2-7, with 11 bases fitting TRBD1. The TCR was taken from a middle-aged man in good health and CMV-seronegative. The DNA for the CDR3 is TGTGCCAGCAGTTTATTCCGGACAGGGGGCTACTCCTACGAGCAGTACTTC. The encoded protein is CASSLFRTGGYSYEQYF.